These 21 T cell receptor beta chains share one sample of origin, sequenced in a study of long-term antiretroviral therapy in people with HIV. Version v3.0 of the immunoSEQ assay ran at survey level. Libraries were prepared by immunoSEQ multiplex PCR; TCRdb keeps only in-frame clonotypes and omits some of them. The sample lists more than 45,000 clones; 84% were seen once. The material was unsorted PBMCs, obtained 0.8 years after starting antiretroviral therapy. Receptor source: a woman aged 18-35 years with HIV.

This clone was seen once. The rearrangement uses TRBV6-6 and TRBJ2-7; D may be TRBD1 (5 bases). The germline V and J ends were trimmed by 0 bases and 11 bases, with 17 bases remaining between them. Germline V gives CDR1 MNHNY, CDR2 SVGAGI (reference sequence). The CDR3 contains 14 residues. The CDR3 loop is CASSYSNFRQREYF. CDR3 nucleotides: TGTGCCAGCAGTTACTCGAACTTTCGACAGAGAGAGTACTTC.

The gene calls are TRBV4-1 and TRBJ2-7, with D uncertain. Trimming pared 3 bases from V and 2 bases from J, leaving 23 bases between. CDR1 MGHRA and CDR2 YSYEKL come from the germline V gene. This CDR3 contains 18 residues. As DNA, the CDR3 is TGCGCCAGCAGCCAGATGGGTAGTCGGGCGACGGGTACCTACGAGCAGTACTTC. This codes for CASSQMGSRATGTYEQYF.

The chain joins TRBV10-1 to TRBJ2-3, with no clear D. The CDR3 spans 15 residues. Germline loops: CDR1 WNHNN, CDR2 SYGVQD (reference sequence). The germline V and J ends were trimmed by 2 bases and 5 bases, with 14 bases remaining between them. CDR3 in amino acids: CASSELDSARDTQYF. The CDR3 DNA follows: TGCGCCAGCAGTGAGCTGGATTCCGCCCGAGATACGCAGTATTTT.

This chain joins TRBV27 and TRBJ2-7; D is perhaps TRBD1 or TRBD2 (5 bases each). CDR1 and CDR2 (germline): MNHEY, SMNVEV (reference sequence). V dropped 5 bases and J dropped 6 bases, with 14 bases sitting between them. The CDR3 extends over 13 amino acids. CDR3 coding DNA: TGTGCCAGCAGTCTCCGGGGCGCCGGCGAGCAGTACTTC. It encodes CASSLRGAGEQYF.

This chain links TRBV19 with TRBJ2-2; 7 bases are a match to TRBD2. The CDR3 spans 14 residues. J was trimmed by 2 bases and V by 7 bases; bases with no gene match: 4. CDR1 and CDR2 (germline): LNHDA, SQIVND (reference sequence). The DNA for the CDR3 is TGTGCCAGTATCGCGGGGGTAAACACCGGGGAGCTGTTTTTT. The encoded protein is CASIAGVNTGELFF.

The CDR3 spells CASGRGEVTSRFF. CDR3 bases: TGTGCTAGTGGACGGGGGGAGGTGACGAGCCGGTTCTTC. The V call is TRBV12-5, the J call TRBJ2-1, with 7 bases lining up with TRBD2. The CDR3 is 13 amino acids. After removal of 6 bases from V and 15 bases from J, the junction contained 14 bases not matched to a gene. Per the germline V gene, CDR1 is LGHNT and CDR2 is FRNRAP.

This clone has a single count. The chain links TRBV12-5 to TRBJ2-2; 8 nucleotides align to TRBD1. The J segment lost 6 bases and the V segment lost 5 bases, leaving 8 bases of the junction unmatched. Germline loops: CDR1 LGHNT, CDR2 FRNRAP. The CDR3 covers 15 residues. The CDR3 region is CASGILTGVAGELFF. The CDR3 bases are TGTGCTAGTGGTATCTTGACAGGGGTGGCCGGGGAGCTGTTTTTT.

The genes are TRBV7-9 and TRBJ2-3, with 8 bases identical to TRBD2. Germline V gene data show CDR1 as SEHNR and CDR2 as FQNEAQ (reference sequence). With V trimmed by 1 base and J by 3 bases, 6 bases remained unmatched. The CDR3 totals 16 residues. This CDR3 is CASSLVAGGATDTQYF. In DNA, the CDR3 is TGTGCCAGCAGCTTAGTTGCGGGAGGAGCTACAGATACGCAGTATTTT.

The chain links TRBV9 to TRBJ2-1; no reliable D call. The CDR3 spans 12 residues. With 0 bases removed from V and 7 bases from J, the gap between germline ends came to 5 bases. Germline V gives CDR1 SGDLS, CDR2 YYNGEE. CDR3 in DNA: TGTGCCAGCAGCGTAGACAAAAATGAGCAGTTCTTC. Translated, it gives CASSVDKNEQFF. The whole variable domain, remainder taken from reference TRBV9 and TRBJ2-1, is DSGVTQTPKHLITATGQRVTLRCSPRSGDLSVYWYQQSLDQGLQFLIQYYNGEERAKGNILERFSAQQFPDLHSELNLSSLELGDSALYFCASSVDKNEQFFGPGTRLTVL.

The chain links TRBV28 to TRBJ2-7, with 9 bases aligning to TRBD1. Germline CDR1 and CDR2: MDHEN and SYDVKM. The CDR3 is 18 residues long. The ends lost 5 bases at V and 0 bases at J; junction bases unmatched: 14. The CDR3 protein is CASSVTGTGTRGSYEQYF. The CDR3 nucleotides are TGTGCCAGCAGTGTAACTGGGACAGGGACCCGTGGCTCCTACGAGCAGTACTTC.

A few counts support this clone. This chain links TRBV6-5 with TRBJ2-7; no clear D gene. The V end was cut by 4 bases, the J end by 3 bases, with 4 bases between. The germline gives CDR1 MNHEY, CDR2 SVGAGI. The CDR3 sequence is 11 residues long. This CDR3 reads CASSSFYEQYF. CDR3 bases: TGTGCCAGCAGTTCGTTCTACGAGCAGTACTTC.

The chain has TRBV7-6 and TRBJ2-7, with TRBD2 identical over 11 bases. The CDR3 totals 15 residues. Trimming at V came to 5 bases and at J to 5 bases, leaving 8 bases not matched to a gene. Germline V gene sequence: CDR1 SGHVS, CDR2 FNYEAQ. The CDR3 spells CASSPTSGSRDEQYF. The CDR3, as DNA: TGTGCCAGCAGCCCAACTAGCGGGAGTAGGGACGAGCAGTACTTC.

V usage is TRBV5-4 and J usage is TRBJ2-7, with D tentatively TRBD1 (6 bases). Between the trimmed V and J ends, which lost 0 bases and 5 bases, there was a span of 18 bases. The CDR3 sequence is 16 residues long. The germline V gene has CDR1 SGHNT and CDR2 YYREEE (reference sequence). CDR3 in amino acids: CASSLDPPRTANEQYF. The CDR3 bases are TGTGCCAGCAGCTTGGACCCTCCACGGACAGCAAACGAGCAGTACTTC.

V is TRBV9 and J is TRBJ2-7; D is possibly TRBD1 (6 bases). CDR1 and CDR2 (germline): SGDLS, YYNGEE. CDR3 size: 14 residues. The V and J ends lost 3 bases and 0 bases respectively, with 10 bases between them. This CDR3 reads CASSARDNSYEQYF. Here the CDR3 DNA reads TGTGCCAGCAGCGCCAGGGACAACTCCTACGAGCAGTACTTC.

CDR3 region: CASGGGLAGNEQFF. CDR3 DNA sequence: TGTGCCAGCGGGGGAGGACTAGCGGGAAATGAGCAGTTCTTC. J is TRBJ2-1 and V is TRBV6-5, with 12 bases lining up with TRBD2. The CDR3 has 14 residues. The trim removed 8 bases at V and 7 bases at J, leaving 6 bases unmatched. Germline V gives CDR1 MNHEY, CDR2 SVGAGI.

This chain links TRBV27 with TRBJ2-7, with D tentatively TRBD1 (6 bases). The CDR3 has 17 amino acids. Trimming shortened V by 3 bases and J by 0 bases, and 18 bases separated the two germline ends. Germline V gives CDR1 MNHEY, CDR2 SMNVEV (reference sequence). As DNA, the CDR3 is TGTGCCAGCAGTTTGGCCAGGGGCCCCACTAGCTCCTACGAGCAGTACTTC. Translation gives CASSLARGPTSSYEQYF.

The rearrangement links TRBV9 to TRBJ1-2; D uncertain. V dropped 7 bases and J dropped 3 bases, with 13 bases sitting between them. CDR3 length equals 13 residues. Germline CDR1 reads SGDLS; CDR2 reads YYNGEE. The CDR3 loop reads CASGERVDYGYTF. In DNA, the CDR3 is TGTGCCAGCGGGGAACGGGTCGACTATGGCTACACCTTC.

The chain links TRBV9 to TRBJ1-3; tentative D call: TRBD1 (5 bases). CDR1 and CDR2 from the germline V gene are SGDLS and YYNGEE. This CDR3 is 17 amino acids long. V shed 4 bases and J shed 0 bases, with 17 bases lying between them. As DNA, the CDR3 is TGTGCCAGCAGCCCCGAGGGGTCCAGACTCTCTGGAAACACCATATATTTT. It translates to CASSPEGSRLSGNTIYF.

This chain links TRBV5-5 with TRBJ2-7; D unresolved. The germline CDR1 and CDR2 sequences are SGHKS and YYEKEE (reference sequence). The CDR3 is 12 amino acids. Trimming removed 1 base from V and 5 bases from J, with 7 bases in between. CDR3 DNA: TGTGCCAGCAGCTTGTGGGCAAACGAGCAGTACTTC. Its translation: CASSLWANEQYF.

The chain carries TRBV4-3 and TRBJ2-7; the D gene could be TRBD1 or TRBD2 (6 bases each). The V gene's germline CDR1 is LGHNA and CDR2 YSLEER. CDR3 size: 14 residues. V lost 0 bases and J 11 bases, leaving 17 bases between the germline ends. CDR3: CASSQDRGTPGEYF. The DNA for the CDR3 is TGCGCCAGCAGCCAAGATCGCGGGACACCGGGGGAGTACTTC.

The chain carries TRBV28 and TRBJ2-4; the match to TRBD2 covers 7 bases. Germline V CDR1 and CDR2: MDHEN, SYDVKM. Losses at the gene ends were 6 bases for V and 3 bases for J; bases not matched to a gene: 11. The CDR3 consists of 16 residues. In DNA form, the CDR3 reads TGTGCCAGCAGCCTTACTAGCGTTGGAGGCAAAAACATTCAGTACTTC. Translation: CASSLTSVGGKNIQYF.